Listed here is a single T cell receptor beta chain. Its target is not known. Per the germline V gene, CDR1 is SEHNR and CDR2 is FQNEAQ (reference sequence). V gave up 1 base and J gave up 6 bases; unmatched junction bases: 2. This CDR3 spans 14 amino acids. This specimen comes from a study of T cells after yellow fever vaccination. Study-wide results and limits: A limited proportion of clonotypes was detected within both the CD4 and CD8 compartments.

TCRdb processed the 5' RACE reads anew with MiXCR; each CDR3 protein has one entry. The sample consists of roughly 310,000 distinct CDR3 sequences, roughly 8.7% of them appearing once. The chain is built from TRBV7-9 and TRBJ1-5, with 8 bases fitting TRBD1. This TCR was recovered from a man between 18 and 29 years old who received the YFV17D yellow fever vaccine. Specimen: PBMCs, collected on the day of the first yellow fever vaccination. CDR3 protein: CASSLGTGSQPQHF. CDR3 in DNA: TGTGCCAGCAGCTTAGGGACAGGGAGTCAGCCCCAGCATTTT.